The sequence of this TCR beta chain was determined in a study of technical replicates of blood from a handful of donors. Profiling relied on immunoSEQ multiplex PCR, and the TCRdb table lists in-frame clones only, not all of them. The sample lists 100,000 or so clones; just under 95% were seen once. V dropped 4 bases and J dropped 1 base, with 7 bases sitting between them. The germline CDR1 and CDR2 sequences are SQVTM and ANQGSEA. The CDR3 runs to 12 residues. This chain connects TRBV29-1 to TRBJ1-1; a weak D match, TRBD1 (5 bases). Sequenced sample: T cells isolated from PBMCs. This sequence was found in a human donor in good health. This CDR3 is CSVVGGNTEAFF. Here the CDR3 DNA reads TGCAGCGTTGTGGGGGGGAACACTGAAGCTTTCTTT.